The clone carrying this T cell receptor (beta chain) was observed a handful of times. The CDR3 runs to 12 residues. Germline values: CDR1 SQVTM, CDR2 ANQGSEA. Trimming cost V 0 bases and J 6 bases, with 8 bases left between them. This entry belongs to a study of cytomegalovirus exposure and HLA in healthy donors. Vbeta (60) and Jbeta (13) primers were used in the PCR. Sequenced by immunoSEQ multiplex PCR; TCRdb stores in-frame clones only, minus some. The sample has approximately 220,000 clones, 75% to 90% seen once. This receptor was identified in a boy between 2 and 10 years old in good health and CMV-seronegative. This sequence joins TRBV29-1 and TRBJ1-1; no reliable D call. The sample taken for sequencing was PBMCs. The CDR3 region is CSVEEGQAEAFF. The CDR3 DNA reads TGCAGCGTTGAAGAAGGTCAGGCTGAAGCTTTCTTT.